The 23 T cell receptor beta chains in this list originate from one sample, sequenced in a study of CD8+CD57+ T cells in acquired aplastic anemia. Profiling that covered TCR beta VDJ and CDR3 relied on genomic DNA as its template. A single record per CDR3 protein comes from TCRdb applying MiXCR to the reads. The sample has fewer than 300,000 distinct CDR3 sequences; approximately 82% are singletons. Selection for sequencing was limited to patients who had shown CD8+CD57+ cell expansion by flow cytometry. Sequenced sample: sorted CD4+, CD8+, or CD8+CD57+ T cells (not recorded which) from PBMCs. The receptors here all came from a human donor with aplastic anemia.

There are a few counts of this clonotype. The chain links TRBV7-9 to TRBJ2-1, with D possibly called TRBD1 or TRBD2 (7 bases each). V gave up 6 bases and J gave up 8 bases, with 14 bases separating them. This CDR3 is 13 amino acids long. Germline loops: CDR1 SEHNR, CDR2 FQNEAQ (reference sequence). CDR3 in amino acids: CASRIQGRDEQFF. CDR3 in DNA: TGTGCCAGCAGAATACAGGGGAGGGATGAGCAGTTCTTC. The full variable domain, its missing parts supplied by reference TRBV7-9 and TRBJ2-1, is DTGVSQNPRHKITKRGQNVTFRCDPISEHNRLYWYRQTLGQGPEFLTYFQNEAQLEKSRLLSDRFSAERPKGSFSTLEIQRTEQGDSAMYLCASRIQGRDEQFFGPGTRLTVL.

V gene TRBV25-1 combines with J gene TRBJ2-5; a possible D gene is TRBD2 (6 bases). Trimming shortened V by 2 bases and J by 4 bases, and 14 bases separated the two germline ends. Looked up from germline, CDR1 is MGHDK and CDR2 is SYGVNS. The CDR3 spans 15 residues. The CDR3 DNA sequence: TGTGCCAGCAGTGAAGACTGGGGCGGGACAGAGACCCAGTACTTC. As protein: CASSEDWGGTETQYF.

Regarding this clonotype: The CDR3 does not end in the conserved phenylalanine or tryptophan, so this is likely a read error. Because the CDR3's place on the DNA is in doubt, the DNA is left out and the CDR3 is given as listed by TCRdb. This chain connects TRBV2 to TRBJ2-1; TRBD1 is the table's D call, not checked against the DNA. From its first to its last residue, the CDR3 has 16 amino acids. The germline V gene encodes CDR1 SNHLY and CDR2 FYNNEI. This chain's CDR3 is CASSSGTDTQYFGQAL.

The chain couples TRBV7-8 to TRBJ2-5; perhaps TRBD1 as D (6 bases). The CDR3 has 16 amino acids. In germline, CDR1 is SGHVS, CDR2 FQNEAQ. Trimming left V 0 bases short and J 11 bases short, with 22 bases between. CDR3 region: CASSLARGRTDTQQYF. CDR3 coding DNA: TGTGCCAGCAGCTTAGCTAGGGGGAGAACAGATACGCAGCAGTACTTC.

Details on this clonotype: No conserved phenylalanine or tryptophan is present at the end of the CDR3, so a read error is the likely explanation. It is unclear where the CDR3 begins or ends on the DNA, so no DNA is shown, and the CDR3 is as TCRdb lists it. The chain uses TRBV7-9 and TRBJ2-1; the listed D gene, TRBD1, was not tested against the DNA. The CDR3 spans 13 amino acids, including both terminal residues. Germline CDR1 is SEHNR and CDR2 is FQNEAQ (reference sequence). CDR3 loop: CASSQEQTGQQFG.

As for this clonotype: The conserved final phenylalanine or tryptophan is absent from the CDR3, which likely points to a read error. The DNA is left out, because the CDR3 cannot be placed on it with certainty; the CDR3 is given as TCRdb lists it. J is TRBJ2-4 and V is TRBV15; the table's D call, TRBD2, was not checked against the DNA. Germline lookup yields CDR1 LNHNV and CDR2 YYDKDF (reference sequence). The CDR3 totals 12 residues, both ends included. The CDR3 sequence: CASSRGSEQESQ.

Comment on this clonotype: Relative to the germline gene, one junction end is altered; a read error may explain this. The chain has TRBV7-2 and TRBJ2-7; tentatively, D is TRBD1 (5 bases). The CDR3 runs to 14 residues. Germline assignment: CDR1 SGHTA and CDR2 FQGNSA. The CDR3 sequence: CASSPRGQTYEEYF. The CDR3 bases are TGCGCCAGCAGCCCACGCGGACAAACCTACGAGGAGTACTTC.

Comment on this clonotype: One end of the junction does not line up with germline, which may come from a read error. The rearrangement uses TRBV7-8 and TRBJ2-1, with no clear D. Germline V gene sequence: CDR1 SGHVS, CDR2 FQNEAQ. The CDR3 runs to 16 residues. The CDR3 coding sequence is TGTGCCAGCAGCTTACAAGGAAGTCGCGATACGCATGATCAGTTCTTC. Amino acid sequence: CASSLQGSRDTHDQFF. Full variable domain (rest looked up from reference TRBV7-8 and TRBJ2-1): GAGVSQSPRYKVAKRGQDVALRCDPISGHVSLFWYQQALGQGPEFLTYFQNEAQLDKSGLPSDRFFAERPEGSVSTLKIQRTQQEDSAVYLCASSLQGSRDTHDQFFGPGTRLTVL.

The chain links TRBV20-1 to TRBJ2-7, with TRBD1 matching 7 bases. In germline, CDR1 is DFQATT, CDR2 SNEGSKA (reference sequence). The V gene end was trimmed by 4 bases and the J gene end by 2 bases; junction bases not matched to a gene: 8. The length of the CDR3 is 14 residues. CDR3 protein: CSATGQVQTYEQYF. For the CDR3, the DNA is TGCAGTGCTACCGGACAGGTTCAAACCTACGAGCAGTACTTC.

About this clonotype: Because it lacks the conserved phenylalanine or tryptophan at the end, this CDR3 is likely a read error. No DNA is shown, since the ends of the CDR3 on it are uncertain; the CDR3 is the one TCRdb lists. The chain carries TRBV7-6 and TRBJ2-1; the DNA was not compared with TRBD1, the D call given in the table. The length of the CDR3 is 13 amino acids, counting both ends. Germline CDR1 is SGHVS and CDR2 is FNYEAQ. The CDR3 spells CASSLSPRHSGVY.

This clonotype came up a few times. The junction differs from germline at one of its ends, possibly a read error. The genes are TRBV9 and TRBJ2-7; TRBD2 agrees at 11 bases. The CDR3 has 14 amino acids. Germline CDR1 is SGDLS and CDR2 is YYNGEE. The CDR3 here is CASSGGTSGIDTHF. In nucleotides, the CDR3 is TGTGCCAGCAGCGGCGGGACTAGCGGAATAGATACGCACTTC.

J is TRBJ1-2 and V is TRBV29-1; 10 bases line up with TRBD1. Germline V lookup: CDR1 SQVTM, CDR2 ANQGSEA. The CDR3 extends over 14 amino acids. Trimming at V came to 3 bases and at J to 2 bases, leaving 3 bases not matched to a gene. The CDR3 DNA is TGCAGCGTTGATTGGACAGGGGGAAACTATGGCTACACCTTC. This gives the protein CSVDWTGGNYGYTF. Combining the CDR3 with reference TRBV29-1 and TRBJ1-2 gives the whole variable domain SAVISQKPSRDICQRGTSLTIQCQVDSQVTMMFWYRQQPGQSLTLIATANQGSEATYESGFVIDKFPISRPNLTFSTLTVSNMSPEDSSIYLCSVDWTGGNYGYTFGSGTRLTVV.

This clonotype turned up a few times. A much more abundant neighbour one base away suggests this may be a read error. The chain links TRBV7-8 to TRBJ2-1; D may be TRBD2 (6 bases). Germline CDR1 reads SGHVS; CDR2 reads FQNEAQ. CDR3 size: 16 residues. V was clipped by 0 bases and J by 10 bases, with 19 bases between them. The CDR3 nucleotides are TGTGCCAGCAGCTTAGCGGGAGGTCCCGATAGGCAGGAGCAGTTCTTC. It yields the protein CASSLAGGPDRQEQFF.

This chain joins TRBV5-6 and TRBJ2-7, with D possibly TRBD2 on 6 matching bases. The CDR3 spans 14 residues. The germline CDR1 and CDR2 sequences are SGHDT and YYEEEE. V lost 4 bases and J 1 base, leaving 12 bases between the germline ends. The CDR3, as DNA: TGTGCCAGCAGCAATTTGGGGGGTTCCTACGAGCAGTACTTC. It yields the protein CASSNLGGSYEQYF.

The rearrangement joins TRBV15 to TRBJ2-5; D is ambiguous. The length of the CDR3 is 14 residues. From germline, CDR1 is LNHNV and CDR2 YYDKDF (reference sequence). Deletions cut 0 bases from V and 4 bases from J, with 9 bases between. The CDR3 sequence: CATSRESDRETQYF. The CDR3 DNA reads TGTGCCACCAGCAGAGAGAGCGATCGAGAGACCCAGTACTTC.

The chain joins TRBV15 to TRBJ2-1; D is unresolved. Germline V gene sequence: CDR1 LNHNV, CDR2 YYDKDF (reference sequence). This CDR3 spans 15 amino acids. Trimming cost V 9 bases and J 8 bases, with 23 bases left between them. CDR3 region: CATQLSATPDDEQFF. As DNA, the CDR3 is TGTGCCACTCAGCTGAGCGCTACCCCGGACGATGAGCAGTTCTTC.

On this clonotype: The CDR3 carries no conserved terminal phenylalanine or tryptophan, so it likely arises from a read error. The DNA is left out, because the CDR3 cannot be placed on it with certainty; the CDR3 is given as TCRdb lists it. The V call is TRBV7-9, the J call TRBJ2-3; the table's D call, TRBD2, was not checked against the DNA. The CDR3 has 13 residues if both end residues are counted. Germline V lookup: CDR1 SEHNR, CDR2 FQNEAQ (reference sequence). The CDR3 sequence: CASSFGRSEARDD.

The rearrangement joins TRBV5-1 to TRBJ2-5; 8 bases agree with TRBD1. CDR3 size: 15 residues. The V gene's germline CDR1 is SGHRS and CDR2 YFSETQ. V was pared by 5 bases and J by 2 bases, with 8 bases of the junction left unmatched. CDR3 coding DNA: TGCGCCAGCAGTCCCGTGGGACAGGAACAAGAGACCCAGTACTTC. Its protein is CASSPVGQEQETQYF.

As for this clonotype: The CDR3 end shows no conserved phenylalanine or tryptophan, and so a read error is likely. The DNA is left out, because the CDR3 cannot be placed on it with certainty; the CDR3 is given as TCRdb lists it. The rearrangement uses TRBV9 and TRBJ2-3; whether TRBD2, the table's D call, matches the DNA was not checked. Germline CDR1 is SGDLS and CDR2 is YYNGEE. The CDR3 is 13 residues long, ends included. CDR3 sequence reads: CASSVGATNTQFV.

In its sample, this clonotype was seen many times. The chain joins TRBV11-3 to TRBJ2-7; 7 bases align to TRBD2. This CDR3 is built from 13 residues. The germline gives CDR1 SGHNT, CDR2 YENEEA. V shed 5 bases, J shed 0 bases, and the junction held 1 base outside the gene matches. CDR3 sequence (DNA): TGTGCCAGCAGCCGGGACTACTCCTACGAGCAGTACGTC. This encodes CASSRDYSYEQYV.

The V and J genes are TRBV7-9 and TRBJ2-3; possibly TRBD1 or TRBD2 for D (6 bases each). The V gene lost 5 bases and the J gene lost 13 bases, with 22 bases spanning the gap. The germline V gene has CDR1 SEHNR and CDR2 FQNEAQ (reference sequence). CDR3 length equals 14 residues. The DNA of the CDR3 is TGTGCCAGCAGCCTAGAAGGGGGGTCCCGCTACAAGTATTTT. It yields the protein CASSLEGGSRYKYF.

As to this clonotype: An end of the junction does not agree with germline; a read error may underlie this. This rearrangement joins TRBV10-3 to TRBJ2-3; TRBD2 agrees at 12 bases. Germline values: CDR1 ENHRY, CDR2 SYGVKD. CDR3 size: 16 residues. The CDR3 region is CASSEGLAGSADAQYF. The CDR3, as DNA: TGTGCCTCTTCAGAAGGACTAGCGGGAAGTGCAGATGCGCAGTATTTT.

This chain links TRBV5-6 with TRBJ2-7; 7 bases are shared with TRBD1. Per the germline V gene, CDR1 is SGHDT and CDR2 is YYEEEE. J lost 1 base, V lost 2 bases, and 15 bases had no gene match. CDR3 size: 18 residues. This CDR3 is CASSFEEDGTALSYEQYV. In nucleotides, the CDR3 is TGTGCCAGCAGCTTTGAGGAGGACGGGACAGCCCTTTCCTACGAGCAGTACGTC.